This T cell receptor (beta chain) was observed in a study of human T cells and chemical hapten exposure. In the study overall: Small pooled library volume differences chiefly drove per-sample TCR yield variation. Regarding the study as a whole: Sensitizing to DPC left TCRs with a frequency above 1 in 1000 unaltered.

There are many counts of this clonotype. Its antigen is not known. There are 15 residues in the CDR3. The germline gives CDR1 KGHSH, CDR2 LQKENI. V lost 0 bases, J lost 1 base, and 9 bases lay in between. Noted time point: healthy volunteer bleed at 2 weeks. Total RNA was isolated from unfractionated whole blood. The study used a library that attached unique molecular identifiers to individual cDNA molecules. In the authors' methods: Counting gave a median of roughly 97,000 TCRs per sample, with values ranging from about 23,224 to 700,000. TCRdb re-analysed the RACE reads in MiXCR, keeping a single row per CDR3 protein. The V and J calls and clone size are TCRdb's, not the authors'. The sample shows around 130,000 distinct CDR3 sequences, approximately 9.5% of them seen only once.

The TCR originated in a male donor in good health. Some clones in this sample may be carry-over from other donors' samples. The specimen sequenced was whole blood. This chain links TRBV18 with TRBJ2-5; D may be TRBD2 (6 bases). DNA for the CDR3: TGTGCCAGCTCACCACCGGAGGGAGTCCAAGAGACCCAGTACTTC. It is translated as CASSPPEGVQETQYF.